Presented here are 17 T cell receptor beta chains from one specimen sequenced in a study of control samples from healthy donors and cancer patients. Profiling relied on immunoSEQ multiplex PCR, and the TCRdb table lists in-frame clones only, not all of them. Here the sample spans about 96,000 clones, 85% to 95% being singletons. Material: blood. These receptors all stem from a man between 18 and 35 years old in good health.

The V call is TRBV7-3, the J call TRBJ2-3; the match to TRBD2 covers 10 bases. The germline V gene has CDR1 SGHTA and CDR2 FQGTGA. V dropped 8 bases and J dropped 1; count of bases not matched to a gene: 6. This CDR3 region has 15 residues. In DNA, the CDR3 is TGTGCCAGCGGCTATCTAGCGGGAGGCACAGATACGCAGTATTTT. It yields the protein CASGYLAGGTDTQYF.

The V and J genes are TRBV6-5 and TRBJ1-1; D not resolved. The germline gives CDR1 MNHEY, CDR2 SVGAGI. Trimming removed 0 bases from V and 10 bases from J, with 12 bases in between. CDR3 length: 13 residues. The DNA of the CDR3 is TGTGCCAGCAGTTACTCGCCCCAATACGGAGCTTTCTTT. Its protein is CASSYSPQYGAFF.

The CDR3 region is CASSQTTGVWGNSPLHF. The CDR3, as DNA: TGTGCCAGCAGTCAAACAACAGGAGTTTGGGGGAATTCACCCCTCCACTTT. The chain recombines TRBV27 with TRBJ1-6; TRBD1 might be the D (5 bases). The CDR3 is 17 residues long. CDR1 and CDR2 from the germline V gene are MNHEY and SMNVEV (reference sequence). Trimming took off 5 bases at V and 7 bases at J, with 21 bases between the two ends.

The CDR3 region is CASSESETVNTEAFF. CDR3 nucleotides: TGTGCCAGCAGTGAATCGGAGACAGTTAACACTGAAGCTTTCTTT. The chain couples TRBV25-1 to TRBJ1-1; possibly TRBD1 for D (5 bases). The CDR3 contains 15 residues. The germline gives CDR1 MGHDK, CDR2 SYGVNS. Trimming took 1 base from V and 2 from J, leaving 11 bases between them.

The genes are TRBV11-2 and TRBJ1-2; TRBD1 matches at 9 bases. With 4 bases clipped from V and 5 bases from J, the junction kept 2 bases outside the gene matches. The CDR3 contains 13 residues. Germline lookup yields CDR1 SGHAT and CDR2 FQNNGV. The CDR3, as DNA: TGTGCCAGCAGCTCCGGACAGGGGTATGGCTACACCTTC. Its protein is CASSSGQGYGYTF.

This chain joins TRBV5-1 and TRBJ2-7, with TRBD1 matching over 9 bases. Germline V CDR1 and CDR2: SGHRS, YFSETQ. CDR3 size: 15 residues. The trim removed 1 base at V and 3 bases at J, leaving 5 bases unmatched. The CDR3 region has the DNA TGCGCCAGCAGCTTGCTAGGACAGGGGAGCTACGAGCAGTACTTC. Translation: CASSLLGQGSYEQYF.

This clone has a single count. J is TRBJ2-1 and V is TRBV5-1; the D gene could be TRBD1 or TRBD2 (5 bases each). The CDR3 is 15 amino acids. Per germline, CDR1 SGHRS and CDR2 YFSETQ. V gave up 0 bases and J gave up 4 bases, with 11 bases separating them. CDR3 protein: CASSLVGAIYNEQFF. In DNA form, the CDR3 reads TGCGCCAGCAGCTTGGTCGGGGCTATATACAATGAGCAGTTCTTC.

The V call is TRBV6-5, the J call TRBJ1-4; the D is unclear. V lost 5 bases and J lost 0, with 7 bases in between. Germline CDR1 is MNHEY and CDR2 is SVGAGI. This CDR3 has 14 amino acids. CDR3 loop: CASSQDATNEKLFF. CDR3 DNA: TGTGCCAGCAGTCAGGACGCAACTAATGAAAAACTGTTTTTT.

In this sample, this clone turned up a few times. This chain connects TRBV11-3 to TRBJ1-1; D is perhaps TRBD1 (5 bases). Deletions cut 5 bases from V and 1 base from J, with 17 bases between. The CDR3 is made up of 16 amino acids. Germline V gene lookup returns CDR1 SGHNT and CDR2 YENEEA. As DNA, the CDR3 is TGTGCCAGCAGCCCATCCTCGGGACGGACGAACACTGAAGCTTTCTTT. Translation: CASSPSSGRTNTEAFF.

The gene calls are TRBV9 and TRBJ2-1; either TRBD1 or TRBD2 may fit D (5 bases each). V lost 4 bases and J 2 bases, leaving 10 bases between the germline ends. Germline-derived CDR1 and CDR2 are SGDLS and YYNGEE. This CDR3 has 14 residues. DNA of the CDR3: TGTGCCAGCAGCCAGATGGGACCCTACAATGAGCAGTTCTTC. Translation gives CASSQMGPYNEQFF.

The chain is built from TRBV12-5 and TRBJ1-3; D remains unclear. The CDR3 is 17 amino acids. CDR1 and CDR2 (germline): LGHNT, FRNRAP. V was clipped by 5 bases and J by 0 bases, with 17 bases between them. The CDR3 is CASGANPPYNSGNTIYF. The CDR3 DNA is TGTGCTAGTGGTGCCAACCCCCCGTACAACTCTGGAAACACCATATATTTT.

The V and J genes are TRBV28 and TRBJ1-1, with 8 nucleotides matching TRBD1. V gave up 3 bases and J gave up 9 bases; unmatched junction bases: 12. The CDR3 consists of 15 residues. Per the germline V gene, CDR1 is MDHEN and CDR2 is SYDVKM. DNA for the CDR3: TGTGCCAGCAGTTTGAAAATCGGGCAGGGGGCAAAAGCTTTCTTT. Residues: CASSLKIGQGAKAFF. The full variable domain, rest sourced from reference TRBV28 and TRBJ1-1, is DVKVTQSSRYLVKRTGEKVFLECVQDMDHENMFWYRQDPGLGLRLIYFSYDVKMKEKGDIPEGYSVSREKKERFSLILESASTNQTSMYLCASSLKIGQGAKAFFGQGTRLTVV.

This clone appeared a single time. The chain employs TRBV2 and TRBJ2-6; 9 bases align to TRBD1. The CDR3 totals 19 residues. V gave up 7 bases and J gave up 2 bases; unmatched junction bases: 15. Germline V gives CDR1 SNHLY, CDR2 FYNNEI. The CDR3 DNA sequence: TGTGCCAGCACACCCCTCTTCGGACAGGGGCGACCTGGGGCCAACGTCCTGACTTTC. Amino acids: CASTPLFGQGRPGANVLTF.

J is TRBJ1-2 and V is TRBV6-5; a weak D match, TRBD1 (5 bases). V was trimmed by 0 bases and J by 7 bases, leaving 12 bases between them. CDR3 length: 14 amino acids. Looked up from germline, CDR1 is MNHEY and CDR2 is SVGAGI. CDR3 sequence (DNA): TGTGCCAGCAGTTACTCGGGGCTAATCAGTGGCTACACCTTC. This translates into CASSYSGLISGYTF.

This chain uses TRBV3-1 (or the pseudogene TRBV3-2) with TRBJ1-1; a weak D match, TRBD1 (5 bases). The CDR3 contains 13 residues. Germline V gene lookup returns CDR1 LGHDT and CDR2 YNNKEL (reference sequence). Trimming left V 4 bases short and J 1 base short, with 7 bases between. The CDR3 DNA reads TGTGCCAGCAGCCGGGACCCGAACACTGAAGCTTTCTTT. Amino acids: CASSRDPNTEAFF.

This clone was seen just once. J is TRBJ1-1 and V is TRBV3-1 (or the pseudogene TRBV3-2); weak D call: TRBD1 (5 bases). This CDR3 spans 14 amino acids. Trimming shortened V by 4 bases and J by 1 base, and 10 bases separated the two germline ends. The germline V gene has CDR1 LGHDT and CDR2 YNNKEL (reference sequence). CDR3 residues: CASSRGTKNTEAFF. CDR3 nucleotide sequence: TGTGCCAGCAGCCGAGGGACCAAGAACACTGAAGCTTTCTTT.

The chain combines TRBV7-2 with TRBJ1-3, with D possibly matching TRBD1 (6 bases). The CDR3 runs 15 residues. The V end was cut by 1 base, the J end by 4 bases, with 11 bases between. Germline CDR1 reads SGHTA; CDR2 reads FQGNSA. Here the CDR3 DNA reads TGTGCCAGCAGCTTAGATCGGGGGGCCGGAAACACCATATATTTT. Its protein product is CASSLDRGAGNTIYF.